These 20 T cell receptor beta chains were all obtained from the same sample, sequenced in a study of cytomegalovirus exposure and HLA in healthy donors. PCR involved 60 Vbeta and 13 Jbeta primers. TCRdb keeps only in-frame clones here, not all; method: immunoSEQ multiplex PCR. The sample has 65,000 to 75,000 clones, roughly 79% seen once. The material sequenced was PBMCs. Receptors originate from a man aged 45-65 years in good health and CMV-seronegative.

The chain combines TRBV27 with TRBJ1-2; TRBD1 is a possible D gene (5 bases). The CDR3 sequence is 15 residues long. The germline V and J ends were trimmed by 2 bases and 5 bases, with 15 bases remaining between them. Germline CDR1 reads MNHEY; CDR2 reads SMNVEV (reference sequence). As DNA, the CDR3 is TGTGCCAGCAGTTTAAAGGGCAGGGAAAATTATGGCTACACCTTC. It codes for CASSLKGRENYGYTF.

This chain uses TRBV2 with TRBJ1-6; TRBD1 might be the D (6 bases). CDR3 size: 13 residues. Germline assignment: CDR1 SNHLY and CDR2 FYNNEI. V was clipped by 9 bases and J by 4 bases, with 10 bases between them. The CDR3: CASQDSYNSPLHF. The CDR3 coding sequence is TGTGCCAGTCAGGACAGTTATAATTCACCCCTCCACTTT.

This clone was recorded once. The V call is TRBV6-1, the J call TRBJ2-3; a weak D match, TRBD2 (6 bases). The CDR3 sequence is 15 residues long. CDR1 is MNHNS and CDR2 is SASEGT in the germline V gene. V was cut by 4 bases and J by 1 base, with 12 bases left in between. The CDR3 coding sequence is TGTGCCAGCAGTGCCGAGCGGAGGGGCACAGATACGCAGTATTTT. It is translated as CASSAERRGTDTQYF.

The chain joins TRBV7-2 to TRBJ2-2; perhaps TRBD1 as D (6 bases). In germline, CDR1 is SGHTA, CDR2 FQGNSA. The CDR3 contains 15 residues. Trimming took off 0 bases at V and 6 bases at J, with 11 bases between the two ends. The CDR3, as DNA: TGTGCCAGCAGCTTAGCCCAGGGGAGATCCGGGGAGCTGTTTTTT. It is translated as CASSLAQGRSGELFF.

As concerns this clone: Distinct nucleotide sequences in the sample also encode this CDR3. The DNA of the CDR3 is TGTGCCAGCAGTTTATCTGGGCTAGCGGGGGGTTACTACGAGCAGTACTTC. Encoded protein: CASSLSGLAGGYYEQYF. V and J are TRBV27 and TRBJ2-7, with 11 bases aligning to TRBD2. Germline lookup yields CDR1 MNHEY and CDR2 SMNVEV (reference sequence). This CDR3 has 17 amino acids. V lost 0 bases, J lost 3 bases, and 7 bases stayed unmatched.

The chain is built from TRBV18 and TRBJ1-6; TRBD1 matches 9 bases. The CDR3 runs 14 residues. The germline V gene encodes CDR1 KGHSH and CDR2 LQKENI. Unmatched junction bases numbered 4, after V lost 6 bases and J lost 7 bases. CDR3 amino acids: CASSRDRDNSPLHF. As DNA, the CDR3 is TGTGCCAGCTCTCGGGACAGGGACAATTCACCCCTCCACTTT.

J is TRBJ2-3 and V is TRBV25-1, with D possibly matching TRBD1 (6 bases). Germline V gives CDR1 MGHDK, CDR2 SYGVNS. Trimming pared 5 bases from V and 0 bases from J, leaving 12 bases between. This CDR3 has 15 amino acids. The CDR3 region has the DNA TGTGCCAGCAGTCCTTGGACAGAAAGCACAGATACGCAGTATTTT. Residues: CASSPWTESTDTQYF.

The chain has TRBV30 and TRBJ1-1; D perhaps matches TRBD1 (6 bases). CDR1 GTSNPN and CDR2 SVGIG come from the germline V gene (reference sequence). Trimming took 2 bases from V and 3 from J, leaving 10 bases between them. The CDR3 runs to 13 residues. The CDR3 DNA sequence: TGTGCCTGGAGTCTCGACAGGTACACTGAAGCTTTCTTT. This translates into CAWSLDRYTEAFF.

This rearrangement joins TRBV7-2 to TRBJ1-6, with D possibly TRBD1 on 6 matching bases. The CDR3 consists of 11 residues. The germline V gene has CDR1 SGHTA and CDR2 FQGNSA. Trimming took off 5 bases at V and 13 bases at J, with 9 bases between the two ends. CDR3 protein: CASSITGPLHF. For the CDR3, the DNA is TGTGCCAGCAGCATTACAGGGCCCCTCCACTTT.

This clone was counted a single time. The chain employs TRBV10-1 and TRBJ1-5; the D gene is possibly TRBD1 (6 bases). V lost 9 bases to trimming and J lost 5 bases, with 26 bases between them. The CDR3 has 17 amino acids. In germline, CDR1 is WNHNN, CDR2 SYGVQD (reference sequence). CDR3 in DNA: TGCGCCAGGGCTTCAGTGTCGGCGGGGGCCGGGGATCAGCCCCAGCATTTT. Its translation: CARASVSAGAGDQPQHF.

As for this clone: This specimen includes other DNA sequences encoding the same CDR3. V usage is TRBV14 and J usage is TRBJ1-1, with 8 bases matching TRBD1. In germline, CDR1 is SGHDN, CDR2 FVKESK. The CDR3 runs 15 residues. The V gene end was trimmed by 2 bases and the J gene end by 1 base; junction bases not matched to a gene: 3. In nucleotides, the CDR3 is TGTGCCAGCAGCCAACTGACAGGGGCGAACACTGAAGCTTTCTTT. Translated, it gives CASSQLTGANTEAFF.

The chain uses TRBV10-3 and TRBJ1-5; maybe TRBD1 (6 bases). The germline CDR1 and CDR2 sequences are ENHRY and SYGVKD. The CDR3 consists of 13 residues. The V and J ends lost 3 bases and 11 bases respectively, with 14 bases between them. The DNA for the CDR3 is TGTGCCATCAGTGACAGGGATAAGGGGGCCCAGCATTTT. Amino acid sequence: CAISDRDKGAQHF.

This chain uses TRBV5-4 with TRBJ1-6; no clear D. CDR3 size: 14 residues. V was trimmed by 4 bases and J by 3 bases, leaving 8 bases between them. Germline V gene lookup returns CDR1 SGHNT and CDR2 YYREEE (reference sequence). The CDR3 spells CASSHGVYNSPLHF. The CDR3 nucleotides are TGTGCCAGCAGCCACGGGGTCTATAATTCACCCCTCCACTTT.

The V call is TRBV30, the J call TRBJ1-1, with 9 nucleotides matching TRBD1. With 4 bases clipped from V and 5 bases from J, the junction kept 2 bases outside the gene matches. Germline V gene data show CDR1 as GTSNPN and CDR2 as SVGIG (reference sequence). The CDR3 covers 12 residues. CDR3 in amino acids: CAWIDRGTEAFF. DNA of the CDR3: TGTGCCTGGATCGACAGGGGGACTGAAGCTTTCTTT.

This rearrangement joins TRBV7-8 to TRBJ2-7, with 7 bases that match TRBD1. Germline V CDR1 and CDR2: SGHVS, FQNEAQ. V was clipped by 1 base and J by 2 bases; unmatched bases: 5. The CDR3 is 15 residues long. CDR3 nucleotides: TGTGCCAGCAGCTTAGGGGCAGGGGGTACCTACGAGCAGTACTTC. It specifies CASSLGAGGTYEQYF.

This clone was observed a few times. The V and J genes are TRBV2 and TRBJ1-1; 7 bases match TRBD1. CDR1 SNHLY and CDR2 FYNNEI come from the germline V gene. V was clipped by 7 bases and J by 0 bases; unmatched bases: 11. The CDR3 contains 16 residues. Here the CDR3 DNA reads TGTGCCAGCACCAGGGACAGAGTGATCATGAACACTGAAGCTTTCTTT. Translation gives CASTRDRVIMNTEAFF.

The chain has TRBV18 and TRBJ1-1, with a weak D call TRBD1 (6 bases). This CDR3 region has 18 residues. The germline V and J ends were trimmed by 6 bases and 3 bases, with 26 bases remaining between them. The germline V gene has CDR1 KGHSH and CDR2 LQKENI. CDR3 region: CASSPRTLLGGKDTEAFF. The CDR3 DNA is TGTGCCAGCTCCCCAAGGACTTTATTAGGGGGTAAGGACACTGAAGCTTTCTTT.

The chain couples TRBV20-1 to TRBJ2-7; D is uncertain. The CDR3 has 10 residues. The V end lost 4 bases, the J end lost 1 base, and 2 bases lay between the germline ends. Per germline, CDR1 DFQATT and CDR2 SNEGSKA (reference sequence). The CDR3 sequence is CSATSYEQYF. DNA for the CDR3: TGCAGTGCTACTTCCTACGAGCAGTACTTC.

The chain joins TRBV7-2 to TRBJ1-2; 8 nucleotides line up with TRBD1. The CDR3 length is 14 residues. With 5 bases clipped from V and 7 bases from J, the junction kept 9 bases outside the gene matches. Germline V lookup: CDR1 SGHTA, CDR2 FQGNSA. This CDR3 is CASSPGQGGSGYTF. The CDR3 DNA reads as TGTGCCAGCAGCCCTGGACAGGGAGGGTCTGGCTACACCTTC.

This chain joins TRBV5-1 and TRBJ2-5, with TRBD2 matching over 12 bases. The CDR3 is 16 residues long. Germline CDR1 SGHRS, CDR2 YFSETQ. Unmatched junction bases numbered 7, after V lost 2 bases and J lost 5 bases. The DNA for the CDR3 is TGCGCCAGCAGCTTTTCTAGCGGGGGGGCCCGGGAGACCCAGTACTTC. This translates into CASSFSSGGARETQYF.